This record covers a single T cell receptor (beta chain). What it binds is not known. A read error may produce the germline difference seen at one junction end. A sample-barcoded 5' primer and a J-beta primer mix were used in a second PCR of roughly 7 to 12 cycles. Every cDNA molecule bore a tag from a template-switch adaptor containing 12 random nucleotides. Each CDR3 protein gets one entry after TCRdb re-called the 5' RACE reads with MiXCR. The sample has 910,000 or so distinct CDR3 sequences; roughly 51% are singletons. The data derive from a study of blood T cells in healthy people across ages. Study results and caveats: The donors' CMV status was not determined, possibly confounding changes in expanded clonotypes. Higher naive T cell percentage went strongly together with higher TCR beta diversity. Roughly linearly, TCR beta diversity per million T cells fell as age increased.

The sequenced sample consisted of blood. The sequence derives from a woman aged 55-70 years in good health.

CDR3: CSAEVPPADTQYF. For the CDR3, the DNA is TGCAGCGCTGAAGTCCCGCCGGCAGATACGCAGTATTTT. This rearrangement joins TRBV29-1 to TRBJ2-3, with unresolved D. Germline V gives CDR1 SQVTM, CDR2 ANQGSEA. The CDR3 has 13 residues.